The source of this T cell receptor (beta chain) is a study of T cell responses to AZD1222 COVID-19 vaccine. Trimming shortened V by 3 bases and J by 7 bases, and 13 bases separated the two germline ends. The CDR3 sequence is 14 residues long. The germline gives CDR1 MDHEN, CDR2 SYDVKM. The data were produced by immunoSEQ multiplex PCR, yet TCRdb's version contains in-frame clones alone and is incomplete. The data show more than 140,000 clones, with about 91% seen just once and approximately 3.1% held by the top ten. With respect to this clone: Its antigen remains unidentified.

General study points: Among vaccine-associated CD4 TCRs, coverage spanned spike, with dominance at 160-218 and 743-854. Close to half of spike-specific TCRs reportedly recognize unmutated variant regions. Among the donors, most were white British and more were female, and clonal diversity was possibly underestimated.

This rearrangement joins TRBV28 to TRBJ1-5, with D possibly TRBD1 on 5 matching bases. This receptor was obtained from an adult in good health. This specimen consisted of peripheral blood, obtained on day 0 of MenACWY control vaccination. CDR3 in DNA: TGTGCCAGCAGTTTGACTCGGGGGAACCAGCCCCAGCATTTT. Translating it yields CASSLTRGNQPQHF.